The rows below give T cell receptor beta chains drawn from one sample of a study of T cells in Graves' hyperthyroidism and ophthalmopathy. TCRdb fed the multiplex PCR reads into MiXCR, producing one record per CDR3 protein. The data hold more than 500,000 distinct CDR3 sequences, with approximately 44% observed a single time. Sequencing was performed on peripheral blood or thyroid tissue (not recorded which). The receptor source for this set is an adult woman with Graves' disease, either hyperthyroidism or ophthalmopathy (not recorded which). CDR3s include the opening cysteine and the closing phenylalanine or tryptophan. The order of the fields is V gene, J gene, CDR3 protein.

>TRBV2|TRBJ1-5
CASTKAWRNQPQHF
>TRBV6-6|TRBJ2-7
CASTTHDEQYF
>TRBV20-1|TRBJ1-2
CSARDHRNYGYTF
>TRBV7-3|TRBJ2-5
CASSFADRNTGETQYF
>TRBV6-6|TRBJ2-6
CASSRDRANVLTF
>TRBV29-1|TRBJ1-3
CSVANPGGASSGNTIYF
>TRBV15|TRBJ2-7
CATSRDPGVNYEQYF
>TRBV28|TRBJ1-6
CASCPDNSPLHF
>TRBV10-3|TRBJ2-2
CAIANRGDRKLFF
>TRBV6-1|TRBJ2-7
CASGTGIYEQYF
>TRBV7-3|TRBJ2-7
CASSLPGLLAGYGQYF
>TRBV7-2|TRBJ2-7
CASSLGNAGTPYEQYF
>TRBV28|TRBJ2-2
CASSSVTLAGELFF
>TRBV6-5|TRBJ2-5
CASSYSGLAGEETQYF
>TRBV10-1|TRBJ1-5
CASGIFLGQNSNQPQHF
>TRBV4-3|TRBJ1-6
CASSQPLGLTNSPLHF
>TRBV7-6|TRBJ2-5
CASSRRRGSEETQYF
>TRBV19|TRBJ1-2
CASSLGQTEGYTF
>TRBV5-1|TRBJ1-1
CASSLRGHHEAFF
>TRBV10-2|TRBJ2-7
CASSESGDLYEQYF
>TRBV6-5|TRBJ2-5
CAISYSRTVAVPVGETQYF
>TRBV10-3|TRBJ1-2
CAISEETNYGYTF
>TRBV5-1|TRBJ1-2
CASSFGQGRDGYTF
>TRBV6-5|TRBJ2-7
CASSYGGRGGNEQYF
>TRBV7-3|TRBJ1-4
CASSLMAPSGVANEELFF
>TRBV10-2|TRBJ1-1
CASSEGVAEAFF
>TRBV7-9|TRBJ2-7
CASSLGGTGDEQYF
>TRBV7-2|TRBJ1-5
CASSLRTSGDQHF
>TRBV5-1|TRBJ1-4
CASSLDGGEKLFF
>TRBV20-1|TRBJ1-5
CSALRGGEPLGQHF
>TRBV7-3|TRBJ2-7
CASSLGLAGGNSYEQYF
>TRBV9|TRBJ1-2
CASSQGTALGYTF
>TRBV20-1|TRBJ1-2
CSAVRDSGYGYTF
>TRBV2|TRBJ2-1
CASSERSGVNNEQFF
>TRBV20-1|TRBJ2-2
CGGRAPNTGELFF
>TRBV20-1|TRBJ1-5
CSAGENQPQHF
>TRBV19|TRBJ1-5
CASSESKANQPQHF
>TRBV10-3|TRBJ1-2
CAIRKDPGQTFSDYGYTF
>TRBV20-1|TRBJ1-2
CSARERGTENGYTF
>TRBV19|TRBJ1-5
CASIGNRGNQPQHF
>TRBV10-2|TRBJ2-7
CASSENSGILNEQYF
>TRBV7-8|TRBJ1-1
CASTPYRGQEWFAFF
>TRBV15|TRBJ2-1
CATSPTGGMNEQFF
>TRBV25-1|TRBJ1-4
CASSEGRGNEKLFF
>TRBV9|TRBJ1-2
CASSGSSGTGEGYGYTF
>TRBV7-2|TRBJ2-2
CASSLTSGSYGELFF
>TRBV7-9|TRBJ1-2
CASSRRTGARYTF
>TRBV20-1|TRBJ2-3
CSAREFGNIDTQYF